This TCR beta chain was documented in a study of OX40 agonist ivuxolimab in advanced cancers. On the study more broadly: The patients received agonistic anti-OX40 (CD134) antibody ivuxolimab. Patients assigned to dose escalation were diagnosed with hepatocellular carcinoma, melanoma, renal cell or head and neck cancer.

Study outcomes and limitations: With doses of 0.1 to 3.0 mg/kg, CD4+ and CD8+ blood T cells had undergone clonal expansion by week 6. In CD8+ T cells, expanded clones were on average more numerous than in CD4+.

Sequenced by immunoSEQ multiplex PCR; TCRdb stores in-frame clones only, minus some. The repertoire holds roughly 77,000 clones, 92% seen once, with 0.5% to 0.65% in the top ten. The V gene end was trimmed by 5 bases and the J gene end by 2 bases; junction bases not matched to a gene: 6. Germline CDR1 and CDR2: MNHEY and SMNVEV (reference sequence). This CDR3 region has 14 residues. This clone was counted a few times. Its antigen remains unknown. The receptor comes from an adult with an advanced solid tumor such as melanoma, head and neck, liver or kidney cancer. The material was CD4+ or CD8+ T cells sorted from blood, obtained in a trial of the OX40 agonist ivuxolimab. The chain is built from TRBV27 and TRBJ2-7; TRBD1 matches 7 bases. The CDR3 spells CASSRAGGTYEQYF. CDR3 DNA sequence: TGTGCCAGCAGTCGGGCAGGGGGTACCTACGAGCAGTACTTC.